This T cell receptor (beta chain) was identified in a study of shared clonotypes between healthy human individuals. The overall study: The plates for each donor numbered three CD4 naive, three CD4 memory, two CD8 naive and one CD8 memory.

Method: immunoSEQ multiplex PCR; TCRdb's copy keeps in-frame clones and lacks some. Here the sample spans under 2.5 million clones, about nine tenths being singletons. On this clone itself: What it recognizes is unknown.

It was into CD45RA+ naive and CD45RA-negative memory subsets that the CD4+ cells were split. The CDR3 contains 14 residues. Losses at the gene ends were 0 bases for V and 5 bases for J; bases not matched to a gene: 3. Germline loops: CDR1 KGHSH, CDR2 LQKENI. General study points: The four-donor shared clonotypes exceeded non-shared clonotypes in generation probability, with non-shared ones scoring lower.

The sequence came from a man between 18 and 29 years old in good health. Some clones in this sample may be carry-over from other donors' samples. Sequenced input: naive CD4+ T cells from PBMCs. As for subset: CD45RA+ positively selected. The chain combines TRBV18 with TRBJ2-7, with TRBD1 matching over 8 bases. The CDR3 DNA is TGTGCCAGCTCACCACCGACAGGGGTAAACGAGCAGTACTTC. Translating it yields CASSPPTGVNEQYF.